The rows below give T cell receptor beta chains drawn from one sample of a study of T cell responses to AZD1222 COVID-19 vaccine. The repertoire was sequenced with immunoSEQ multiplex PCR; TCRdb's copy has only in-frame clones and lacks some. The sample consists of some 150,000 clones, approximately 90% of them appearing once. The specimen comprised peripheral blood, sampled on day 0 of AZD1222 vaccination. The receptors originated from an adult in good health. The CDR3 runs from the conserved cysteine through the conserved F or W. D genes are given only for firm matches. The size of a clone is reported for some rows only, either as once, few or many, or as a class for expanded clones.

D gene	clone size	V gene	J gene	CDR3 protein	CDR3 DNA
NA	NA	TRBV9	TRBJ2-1	CASSVGGSGNEQFF	TGTGCCAGCAGCGTAGGCGGTAGCGGCAATGAGCAGTTCTTC
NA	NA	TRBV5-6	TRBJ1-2	CASSLGTAGYTF	TGTGCCAGCAGCTTGGGGACGGCCGGCTACACCTTC
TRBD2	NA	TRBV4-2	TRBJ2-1	CASSPGAGTTVNEQFF	TGTGCCAGCAGCCCTGGGGCCGGGACTACCGTCAATGAGCAGTTCTTC
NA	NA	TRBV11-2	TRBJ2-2	CATQVRGAGELFF	TGTGCCACCCAAGTCCGTGGCGCCGGGGAGCTGTTTTTT
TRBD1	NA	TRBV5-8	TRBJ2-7	CASSPYPGQSYEQYF	TGTGCCAGCAGCCCATACCCGGGACAGTCCTACGAGCAGTACTTC
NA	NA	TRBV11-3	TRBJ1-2	CASSPSNGKYGYTF	TGTGCCAGCAGCCCCTCAAACGGCAAATATGGCTACACCTTC
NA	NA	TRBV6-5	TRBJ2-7	CALQAQFSYEQYF	TGTGCCCTACAGGCGCAATTCTCCTACGAGCAGTACTTC
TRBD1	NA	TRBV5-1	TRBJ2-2	CASSVPGTGGDGELFF	TGCGCCAGCAGCGTCCCCGGGACAGGGGGCGACGGGGAGCTGTTTTTT
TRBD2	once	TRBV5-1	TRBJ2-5	CASSLGLAGRETQYF	TGCGCCAGCAGCCTCGGACTAGCGGGAAGGGAGACCCAGTACTTC
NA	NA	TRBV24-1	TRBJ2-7	CATSDLGEQYF	TGTGCCACCAGTGATTTAGGCGAGCAGTACTTC
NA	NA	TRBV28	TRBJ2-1	CASSLWDTGTGFYNEQFF	TGTGCCAGCAGTTTATGGGACACCGGGACTGGGTTTTACAATGAGCAGTTCTTC
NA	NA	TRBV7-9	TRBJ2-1	CASSFERIQFF	TGTGCCAGCAGCTTTGAGCGGATACAGTTCTTC
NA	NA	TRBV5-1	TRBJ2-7	CASTSETYEQYF	TGCGCCAGCACAAGTGAGACCTACGAGCAGTACTTC
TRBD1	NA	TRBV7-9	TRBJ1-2	CASSPQGQGANYGYTF	TGTGCCAGCAGCCCGCAGGGACAGGGGGCAAACTATGGCTACACCTTC
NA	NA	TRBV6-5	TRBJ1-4	CASREGGEKLFF	TGTGCCAGCAGGGAGGGAGGGGAAAAACTGTTTTTT
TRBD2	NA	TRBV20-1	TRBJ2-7	CSASITSGSYEQYF	TGCAGTGCTAGTATCACTAGCGGGAGCTACGAGCAGTACTTC
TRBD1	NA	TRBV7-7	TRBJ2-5	CASSLVGGLLETQYF	TGTGCTAGCAGCTTGGTAGGGGGCTTGTTAGAGACCCAGTACTTC
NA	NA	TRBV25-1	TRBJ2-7	CASSEGPPSSYEQYF	TGTGCCAGCAGTGAAGGTCCGCCTAGCTCCTACGAGCAGTACTTC
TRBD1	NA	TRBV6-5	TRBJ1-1	CASSYRTGSKAFF	TGTGCCAGCAGTTACCGGACAGGAAGTAAGGCTTTCTTT
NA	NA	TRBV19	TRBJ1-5	CASSRGLPALYSNQPQHF	TGTGCCAGTAGCAGGGGACTGCCGGCCCTTTATAGCAATCAGCCCCAGCATTTT
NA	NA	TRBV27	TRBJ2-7	CASRKTQARRTVQEDEQYF	TGTGCCAGCAGAAAAACCCAAGCCAGACGGACAGTACAAGAAGACGAGCAGTACTTC
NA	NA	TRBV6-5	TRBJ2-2	CASSYSGGGELFF	TGTGCCAGCAGTTACTCGGGGGGCGGGGAGCTGTTTTTT
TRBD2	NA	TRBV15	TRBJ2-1	CATSLGLEEQFF	TGTGCCACCAGCCTGGGACTAGAGGAGCAGTTCTTC
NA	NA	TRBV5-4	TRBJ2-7	CASSLGGRAITYEQYF	TGTGCCAGCAGCTTGGGCGGCAGGGCTATCACCTACGAGCAGTACTTC
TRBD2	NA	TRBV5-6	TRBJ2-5	CASRLGLAAIETQYF	TGTGCCAGCAGGTTGGGGCTAGCGGCGATCGAGACCCAGTACTTC
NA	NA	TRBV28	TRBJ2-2	CASSLMAGVATGELFF	TGTGCCAGCAGTTTAATGGCAGGGGTCGCCACCGGGGAGCTGTTTTTT
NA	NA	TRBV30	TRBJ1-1	CAWRYLNWASTEAFF	TGTGCCTGGAGGTACCTTAATTGGGCGAGCACTGAAGCTTTCTTT
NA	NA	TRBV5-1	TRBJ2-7	CASSFLEGSNYEQYF	TGCGCCAGCAGCTTCCTGGAGGGGAGTAACTACGAGCAGTACTTC
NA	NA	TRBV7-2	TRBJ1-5	CASSLEGYSNQPQHF	TGTGCCAGCAGCTTAGAAGGGTATAGCAATCAGCCCCAGCATTTT
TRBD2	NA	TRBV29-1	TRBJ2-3	CSVGRTSADTQYF	TGCAGCGTTGGTCGGACTAGCGCAGATACGCAGTATTTT
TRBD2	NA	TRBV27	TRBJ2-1	CASSLSGLAGGNEQFF	TGTGCCAGCAGTTTATCGGGACTAGCGGGAGGGAATGAGCAGTTCTTC